Described below is a single T cell receptor beta chain sequence and its context. Its specificity is unknown. CD25-based Treg depletion was applied to purified naive CD4+ T cells. Notes on the study in general: Tumor memory CD4+ T cell TCR gene usage clustered with blood and lymph node memory CD4+ cells and lymph node naive CD4+ cells. Tumor-infiltrating Treg TCR alpha and beta sequences overlapped most with tumor naive CD4+ T cells, then blood naive.

After constant-region reverse-primer amplification, full-length variable regions underwent semi-nested PCR with Nested Universal Primer A. MiXCR, applied by TCRdb to the 5' RACE reads, yields one record per CDR3 protein. Of just over 60,000 distinct CDR3 sequences in the sample, almost 30% were seen once. The germline gives CDR1 MNHNS, CDR2 SASEGT. The CDR3 consists of 16 residues. Between the trimmed V and J ends, which lost 8 bases and 0 bases, there was a span of 14 bases. Sequences were obtained from tumor-infiltrating naive CD4+ T cells sorted from the breast tumor. Noted subset: naive CD4+ T cells, CD4+CD45RA+CD25-. The rearrangement joins TRBV6-1 to TRBJ2-6, with a weak D call TRBD2 (5 bases). This clonotype originated in a female donor with breast cancer. DNA of the CDR3: TGTGCCAGCCATAGGGAGTTTAGCTCTGGGGCCAACGTCCTGACTTTC. Its translation is CASHREFSSGANVLTF.